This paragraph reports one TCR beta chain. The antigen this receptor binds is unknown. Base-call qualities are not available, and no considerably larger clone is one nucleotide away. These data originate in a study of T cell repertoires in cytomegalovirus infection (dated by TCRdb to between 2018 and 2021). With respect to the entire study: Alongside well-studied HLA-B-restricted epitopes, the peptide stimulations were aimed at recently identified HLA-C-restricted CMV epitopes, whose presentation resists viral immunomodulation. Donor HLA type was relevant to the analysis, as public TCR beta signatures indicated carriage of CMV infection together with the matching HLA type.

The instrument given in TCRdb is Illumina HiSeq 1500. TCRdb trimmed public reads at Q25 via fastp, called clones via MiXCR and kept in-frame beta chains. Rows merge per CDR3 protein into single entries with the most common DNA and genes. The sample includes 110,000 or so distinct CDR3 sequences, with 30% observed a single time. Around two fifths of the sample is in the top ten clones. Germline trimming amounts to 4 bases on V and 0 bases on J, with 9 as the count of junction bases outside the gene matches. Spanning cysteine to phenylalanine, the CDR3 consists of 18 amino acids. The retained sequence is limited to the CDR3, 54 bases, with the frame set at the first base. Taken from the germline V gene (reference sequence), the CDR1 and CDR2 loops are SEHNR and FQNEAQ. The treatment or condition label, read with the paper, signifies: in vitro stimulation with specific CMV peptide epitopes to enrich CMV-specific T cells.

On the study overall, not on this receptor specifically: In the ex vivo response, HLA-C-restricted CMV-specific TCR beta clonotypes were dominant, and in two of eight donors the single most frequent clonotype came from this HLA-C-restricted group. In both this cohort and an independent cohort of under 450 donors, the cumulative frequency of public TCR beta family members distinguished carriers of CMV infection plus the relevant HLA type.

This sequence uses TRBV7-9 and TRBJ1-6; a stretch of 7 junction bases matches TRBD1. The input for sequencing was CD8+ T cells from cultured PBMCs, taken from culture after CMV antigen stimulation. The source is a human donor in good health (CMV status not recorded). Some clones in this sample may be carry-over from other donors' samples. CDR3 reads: CASSSRQGSVSYNSPLHF. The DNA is TGTGCCAGCAGCTCGAGACAGGGCTCCGTCTCCTATAATTCACCCCTCCACTTT.